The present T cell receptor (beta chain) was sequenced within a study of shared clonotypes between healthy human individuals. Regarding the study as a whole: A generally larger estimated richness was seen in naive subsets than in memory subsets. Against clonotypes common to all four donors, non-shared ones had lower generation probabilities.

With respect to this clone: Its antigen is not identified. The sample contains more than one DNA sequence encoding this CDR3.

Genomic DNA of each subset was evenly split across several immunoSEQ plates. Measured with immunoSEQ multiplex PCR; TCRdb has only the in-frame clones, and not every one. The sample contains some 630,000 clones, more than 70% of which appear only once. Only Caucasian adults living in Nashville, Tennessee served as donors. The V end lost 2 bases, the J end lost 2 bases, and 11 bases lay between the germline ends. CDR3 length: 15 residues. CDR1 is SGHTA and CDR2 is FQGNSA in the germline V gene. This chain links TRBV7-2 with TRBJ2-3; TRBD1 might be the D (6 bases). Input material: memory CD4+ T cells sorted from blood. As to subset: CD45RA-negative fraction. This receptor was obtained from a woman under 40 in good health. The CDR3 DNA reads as TGTGCCAGCAGCTTATCAACAGGGTCCACAGATACGCAGTATTTT. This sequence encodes CASSLSTGSTDTQYF.